What follows are 9 T cell receptor beta chains derived from one specimen sequenced in a study of tumor-infiltrating lymphocytes in primary liver carcinoma (dated by TCRdb to about 2017). TCRdb shows the sequencer as Illumina HiSeq 2500. Using a constant-region primer and ProtoScript II reverse transcriptase, TCRbeta-specific cDNA was reverse-transcribed from roughly 460 ng total RNA. Three nested multiplex PCR rounds, following a slightly modified ARM-PCR procedure, were used to build the TCRbeta libraries. Each of the first two PCR rounds ran for nine to ten cycles and used multiplex TRBV1-TRBV30 forward primers together with a Cbeta reverse primer. TCRdb reanalyzed the raw reads on its own, using fastp at Q25 for trimming and MiXCR for clone calling, and kept in-frame beta chains. Identical CDR3 proteins give one entry, which carries the most common genes and DNA. For this sample the table gives 150,000 to 200,000 distinct CDR3 sequences, of which approximately 65% were detected only once. Approximately 6.6% of the sample rests with the top ten.

Blood RNA was extracted from unsorted whole blood with TRIzol reagent; germline DNA came from the DNeasy Blood & Tissue kit. The specimen was peripheral blood. The receptors stem from a woman aged 60-75 years with primary liver carcinoma and hepatitis B virus infection.

A note on this clonotype: A single base separates this from a much larger clone, so it may be a read error. The chain is built from TRBV5-4 and TRBJ1-5; TRBD1 matches 7 bases. The CDR3 is 15 amino acids. Looked up from germline, CDR1 is SGHNT and CDR2 is YYREEE (reference sequence). CDR3 sequence reads: CASSLGTDRNQPQLF. CDR3 nucleotide sequence: TGTGCCAGCAGCTTGGGGACGGACAGGAATCAGCCCCAGCTTTTT.

A word on this clonotype: Sequence at one end of the junction differs from germline and may be a read error. V usage is TRBV6-1 and J usage is TRBJ2-3; D gene ambiguous. The germline CDR1 and CDR2 sequences are MNHNS and SASEGT. CDR3 length equals 17 residues. The CDR3, as DNA: TGTGCCAGCAGTGAGGTTCCCCGTTTGGCGAGTACAGATACGCGGTATTTT. Its translation: CASSEVPRLASTDTRYF.

The chain has TRBV14 and TRBJ1-2, with D possibly TRBD1 on 6 matching bases. Trimming left V 1 base short and J 2 bases short, with 14 bases between. The CDR3 totals 16 residues. Germline-derived CDR1 and CDR2 are SGHDN and FVKESK. The CDR3 spells CASSQGGSGENYGYTF. The CDR3 DNA is TGTGCCAGCAGCCAAGGAGGGTCAGGGGAGAACTATGGCTACACCTTC.

To note about this clonotype: A much larger clone differs by one base, so this may be a read error. V and J are TRBV6-1 and TRBJ1-1; no clear D. V shed 8 bases and J shed 1 base, with 14 bases lying between them. This CDR3 region has 14 residues. Germline CDR1 and CDR2: MNHNS and SASEGT. The CDR3 sequence: CASDSYRSNTEAFF. The CDR3 coding sequence is TGTGCCAGCGATAGTTACCGCTCGAACACTGAAGCTTTCTTT.

There are a few counts of this clonotype. The chain couples TRBV5-5 to TRBJ1-1; no definite D call. Germline values: CDR1 SGHKS, CDR2 YYEKEE (reference sequence). V lost 6 bases to trimming and J lost 5 bases, with 20 bases between them. This CDR3 has 15 residues. CDR3 in amino acids: CASTDSARLGTEAFF. CDR3 nucleotides: TGTGCCAGCACCGATTCCGCCCGGTTGGGGACTGAAGCTTTCTTT.

The sample holds a few counts of this clonotype. A much larger clone lies a single base off, so this may be a read error. The chain joins TRBV12-3 or TRBV12-4 to TRBJ2-1; 9 positions agree with TRBD2. V lost 8 bases, J lost 6 bases, and 11 bases stayed unmatched. This CDR3 has 15 amino acids. The CDR3 sequence is CASALGLAGLNEQFF. In DNA, the CDR3 is TGTGCCAGCGCTTTGGGGCTAGCGGGACTCAATGAGCAGTTCTTC.

The chain uses TRBV6-2 or TRBV6-3 and TRBJ1-6, with TRBD1 identical over 9 bases. Per the germline V gene, CDR1 is MNHEY and CDR2 is SVGEGT. The CDR3 length is 15 residues. After removal of 4 bases from V and 6 bases from J, the junction contained 4 bases not matched to a gene. The chain's CDR3 is CASSLDRGGNSPLHF. CDR3 DNA: TGTGCCAGCAGTTTGGACAGGGGCGGTAATTCACCCCTCCACTTT.

This clonotype appeared many times. J is TRBJ1-1 and V is TRBV5-6; a possible D gene is TRBD1 (6 bases). Trimming cost V 0 bases and J 1 base, with 13 bases left between them. The CDR3 consists of 16 residues. The germline gives CDR1 SGHDT, CDR2 YYEEEE. The CDR3 coding sequence is TGTGCCAGCAGCTTGGATCCAGGGGAGTCGAACACTGAAGCTTTCTTT. It translates to CASSLDPGESNTEAFF. Full variable domain (outside the CDR3, taken from reference TRBV5-6 and TRBJ1-1): DAGVTQSPTHLIKTRGQQVTLRCSPKSGHDTVSWYQQALGQGPQFIFQYYEEEERQRGNFPDRFSGHQFPNYSSELNVNALLLGDSALYLCASSLDPGESNTEAFFGQGTRLTVV.

The chain is built from TRBV2 and TRBJ2-7; TRBD1 matches 7 bases. The CDR3 covers 13 residues. The V gene end was trimmed by 6 bases and the J gene end by 3 bases; junction bases not matched to a gene: 5. Germline CDR1 SNHLY, CDR2 FYNNEI. The CDR3 DNA is TGTGCCAGCAGAGGCACAGGGGTCTACGAGCAGTACTTC. Its translation is CASRGTGVYEQYF.